These T cell receptor beta chains were read from a single sample in a study of blood T cells in healthy people across ages. Via MiXCR, TCRdb re-called the 5' RACE reads, giving one row per CDR3 protein. The table shows roughly 640,000 distinct CDR3 sequences, with approximately 30% occurring only once. The sequenced sample consisted of blood. Receptors were obtained from a woman older than 75 in good health. Each CDR3 is given with its conserved first and last residue. The D gene is left open where the match is weak. Size is omitted from some rows. Given values are once, few, many or a class for expanded clones.

V gene: TRBV7-9; clone size: many; J gene: TRBJ1-1; D gene: -; CDR3 protein: CASSQGGVEAFF; CDR3 DNA: TGTGCCAGCAGCCAAGGCGGGGTTGAAGCTTTCTTT
V gene: TRBV20-1; clone size: -; J gene: TRBJ1-2; D gene: -; CDR3 protein: CSQGDLHGYTF; CDR3 DNA: TGCAGTCAAGGGGACTTGCATGGCTACACCTTC
V gene: TRBV3-1; clone size: -; J gene: TRBJ1-4; D gene: -; CDR3 protein: CASSQRGCVEKLFF; CDR3 DNA: TGTGCCAGCAGCCAGAGGGGCTGTGTTGAAAAACTGTTTTTT
V gene: TRBV28; clone size: -; J gene: TRBJ1-6; D gene: -; CDR3 protein: CASSGGGRGTLHF; CDR3 DNA: TGTGCCAGCAGCGGCGGGGGGCGCGGAACCCTCCACTTT
V gene: TRBV20-1; clone size: -; J gene: TRBJ2-5; D gene: TRBD2; CDR3 protein: CRADSGAGTQYF; CDR3 DNA: TGCAGGGCAGATAGCGGGGCTGGGACCCAGTACTTC
V gene: TRBV5-1; clone size: -; J gene: TRBJ2-5; D gene: -; CDR3 protein: CASSIQVQETQYF; CDR3 DNA: TGCGCCAGCAGCATACAGGTTCAAGAGACCCAGTACTTC
V gene: TRBV10-1; clone size: few; J gene: TRBJ2-5; D gene: -; CDR3 protein: CASSEDGGGTQYF; CDR3 DNA: TGCGCCAGCAGTGAGGACGGGGGAGGGACCCAGTACTTC
V gene: TRBV30; clone size: -; J gene: TRBJ1-4; D gene: -; CDR3 protein: CAWSVFDRLNEKRFF; CDR3 DNA: TGTGCCTGGAGTGTATTTGACAGGCTTAATGAAAAACGGTTTTTT
V gene: TRBV7-3; clone size: many; J gene: TRBJ2-1; D gene: -; CDR3 protein: CASSPQGVDNEQFF; CDR3 DNA: TGTGCCAGCAGCCCCCAAGGGGTGGACAATGAGCAGTTCTTC
V gene: TRBV4-1; clone size: many; J gene: TRBJ1-2; D gene: -; CDR3 protein: CASSSGGGTYGYTF; CDR3 DNA: TGCGCCAGCAGCTCCGGCGGGGGCACCTATGGCTACACCTTC
V gene: TRBV20-1; clone size: -; J gene: TRBJ2-4; D gene: -; CDR3 protein: CSARDGPAQNIQYF; CDR3 DNA: TGCAGTGCTAGAGATGGGCCGGCCCAAAACATTCAGTACTTC
V gene: TRBV7-3; clone size: few; J gene: TRBJ2-2; D gene: TRBD1; CDR3 protein: CASSYAGTGPGELFF; CDR3 DNA: TGTGCCAGCAGCTACGCCGGGACAGGGCCCGGGGAGCTGTTTTTT
V gene: TRBV7-2; clone size: many; J gene: TRBJ2-2; D gene: -; CDR3 protein: CASTSGGRTGELFF; CDR3 DNA: TGTGCCAGCACCTCCGGAGGGCGCACCGGGGAGCTGTTTTTT
V gene: TRBV27; clone size: -; J gene: TRBJ2-3; D gene: -; CDR3 protein: CASSLYMGVRDTQYF; CDR3 DNA: TGTGCCAGCAGTTTATACATGGGGGTGAGAGATACGCAGTATTTT
V gene: TRBV20-1; clone size: -; J gene: TRBJ1-2; D gene: -; CDR3 protein: CSARAYGEGHHYYGYTF; CDR3 DNA: TGCAGTGCTAGAGCCTACGGTGAAGGGCACCACTACTATGGCTACACCTTC